This T cell receptor (beta chain) was sequenced in a study of T-cell memory formation after mild COVID-19. TCRdb called the 5' RACE reads again in MiXCR, with one record for every CDR3 protein. Here the sample spans 550,000 to 600,000 distinct CDR3 sequences, 15% to 20% being singletons. Study conclusions and caveats: Clones that contracted clustered mainly in CM and EM if CD4+ and in EMRA if CD8+.

This clonotype was observed a single time. Antigen unknown. This receptor was taken from an adult woman who had mild COVID-19 (a few samples of this study predate the infection). Cell type and time point are not known. Source material: PBMCs or a T cell subset sorted from them (not recorded which).

This chain's CDR3 is CASSSSVGEGLDEQFF. CDR3 coding DNA: TGCGCCAGCAGCTCTTCAGTGGGGGAGGGTCTGGATGAGCAGTTCTTC. The rearrangement uses TRBV4-3 and TRBJ2-1, with 7 bases aligning to TRBD2. CDR1 and CDR2 (germline): LGHNA, YSLEER. The CDR3 sequence is 16 residues long. Unmatched junction bases numbered 15, after V lost 5 bases and J lost 8 bases.